Reported below is one T cell receptor (beta chain). The sample is drawn from a study of long-term antiretroviral therapy in people with HIV. With survey level as its setting, the immunoSEQ assay was v3.0. Assay: immunoSEQ multiplex PCR; the TCRdb copy retains only in-frame clones and omits some. The sample shows about 20,000 clones, 75% to 95% of them seen only once. Germline V CDR1 and CDR2: LNHNV, YYDKDF (reference sequence). The CDR3 sequence is 12 residues long. V lost 8 bases to trimming and J lost 6 bases, with 13 bases between them. Source: unsorted PBMCs, taken about 4.1 years before starting antiretroviral therapy. This sequence originates from a woman aged 25-40 years with HIV. The rearrangement uses TRBV15 and TRBJ1-1; no clear D gene. CDR3 nucleotide sequence: TGTGCCACCGCCGGGGTTACACCTGAAGCTTTCTTT. Amino acid sequence: CATAGVTPEAFF. The entire variable domain, with the rest obtained from reference TRBV15 and TRBJ1-1, is as follows: DAMVIQNPRYQVTQFGKPVTLSCSQTLNHNVMYWYQQKSSQAPKLLFHYYDKDFNNEADTPDNFQSRRPNTSFCFLDIRSPGLGDTAMYLCATAGVTPEAFFGQGTRLTVV.